The clone carrying this T cell receptor beta chain occurred many times. The antigen is undetermined. This sample was taken from a study of breast tumors, draining lymph nodes, adjacent tissues. Whole-study results and caveats: Data only fit, rather than demonstrated, lymph node origin of most tumor T cells. Tumors had less TCR diversity than lymph nodes, more than nontumor tissue.

CDR3 length equals 15 residues. Germline CDR1 KGHDR, CDR2 SFDVKD. The trim removed 5 bases at V and 5 bases at J, leaving 10 bases unmatched. The lymph nodes were axillary draining lymph nodes from breast cancer patients. MiXCR, applied by TCRdb to the multiplex PCR reads, yields one record per CDR3 protein. Altogether under 350,000 distinct CDR3 sequences are present, under 35% being singletons, with the ten largest covering about 1.2%. The chain uses TRBV24-1 and TRBJ2-5; TRBD2 aligns across 7 bases. The receptor's source is a female donor with breast cancer. Some clones in this sample may be carry-over from other donors' samples. Material for sequencing was axillary lymph node tissue. The CDR3 loop reads CATSAMGGLRETQYF. Written as DNA, the CDR3 is TGTGCCACCAGTGCTATGGGAGGGCTTAGGGAGACCCAGTACTTC.